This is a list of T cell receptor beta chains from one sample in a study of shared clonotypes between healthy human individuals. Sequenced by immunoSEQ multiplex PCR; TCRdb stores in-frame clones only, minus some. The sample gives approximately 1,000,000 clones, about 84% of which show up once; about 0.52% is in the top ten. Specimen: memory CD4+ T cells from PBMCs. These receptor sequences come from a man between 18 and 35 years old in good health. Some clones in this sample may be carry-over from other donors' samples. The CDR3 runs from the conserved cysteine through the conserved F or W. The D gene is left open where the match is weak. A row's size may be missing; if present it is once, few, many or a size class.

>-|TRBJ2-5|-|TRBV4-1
TGCGCCAGCAGCCAAGGGTGGAGCGGAAGTCGAGAGACCCAGTACTTC
CASSQGWSGSRETQYF
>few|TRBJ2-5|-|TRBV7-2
TGTGCCAGCAGCTTAGGATTAGCCTCAGGCGAGACCCAGTACTTC
CASSLGLASGETQYF
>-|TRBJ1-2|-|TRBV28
TGTGCCAGCAGATTGGGCCCTACCCCCTATGGCTACACCTTC
CASRLGPTPYGYTF
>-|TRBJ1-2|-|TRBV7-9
TGTGCCAGCAGCCTGCAGGGTCACTATGGCTACACCTTC
CASSLQGHYGYTF
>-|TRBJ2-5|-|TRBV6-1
TGTGCCAGCAGTGGTTCACACCAATTCCAAGAGACCCAGTACTTC
CASSGSHQFQETQYF
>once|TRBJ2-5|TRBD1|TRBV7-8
TGTGCCAGCAGCCCGCGTACAGGGGCAGAGACCCAGTACTTC
CASSPRTGAETQYF
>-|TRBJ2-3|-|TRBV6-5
TGTGCCAGCAACCGGGTTAGCACAGATACGCAGTATTTT
CASNRVSTDTQYF
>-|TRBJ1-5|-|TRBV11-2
TGTGCCAGCAGCTTAGGCCGCGGGACATCCGGCTATCAGCCCCAGCATTTT
CASSLGRGTSGYQPQHF
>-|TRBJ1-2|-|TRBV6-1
TGTGCCAGCAGTGAAACCTGGGACATCTATGGTTACACCTTC
CASSETWDIYGYTF
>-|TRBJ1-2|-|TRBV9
TGTGCCAGCAGCGTAGTCGGGGCGCTCGGTGATGGCTACACCTTC
CASSVVGALGDGYTF
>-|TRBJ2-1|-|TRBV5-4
TGTGCCAGCAGCTCTTGGGGGCCGGGATACAATGAGCAGTTCTTC
CASSSWGPGYNEQFF
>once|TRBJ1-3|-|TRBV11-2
TGTGCCAGCAGCTTAGAACGGGTCAGGGGTGGAAACACCATATATTTT
CASSLERVRGGNTIYF
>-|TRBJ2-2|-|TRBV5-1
TGCGCCAGCAGCTTACTTCTCCAAAACGGGGAGCTGTTTTTT
CASSLLLQNGELFF
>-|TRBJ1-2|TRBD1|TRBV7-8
TGTGCCAGCAGCCCAGGGGGAGGGGTGGAGGGCTACACCTTC
CASSPGGGVEGYTF
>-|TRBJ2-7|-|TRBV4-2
TGTGCCAGCAGCCAACCTGGTCTTTTGGAAACCTACGAGCAGTACTTC
CASSQPGLLETYEQYF
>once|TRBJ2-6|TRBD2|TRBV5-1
TGCGCCAGCAGCTATCTAGCGGGAGGGTCCGGGGCCAACGTCCTGACTTTC
CASSYLAGGSGANVLTF
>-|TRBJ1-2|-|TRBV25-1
TGTGCCAGCAGCGAGGGGGGACTGGAAATGGTATATGGCTACACCTTC
CASSEGGLEMVYGYTF
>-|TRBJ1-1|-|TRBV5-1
TGCGCCAGCAGCCCCCTCGGGGGGTGGACTGAAGCTTTCTTT
CASSPLGGWTEAFF
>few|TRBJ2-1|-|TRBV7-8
TGTGCCAGCAGCTACAGCGCGGGGTATGAGCAGTTCTTC
CASSYSAGYEQFF
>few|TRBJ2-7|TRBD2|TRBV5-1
TGCGCCAGCAGACGGGAGGCGGGAGTTGGCGAGCAGTACTTC
CASRREAGVGEQYF
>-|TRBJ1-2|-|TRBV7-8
TGTGCCAGCAGCCGCAGTTCCAGCGGCTACACCTTC
CASSRSSSGYTF
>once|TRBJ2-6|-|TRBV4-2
TGTGCCAGCAGCCAAGATCGGGCTAGCCCCTCTGGGGCCAACGTCCTGACTTTC
CASSQDRASPSGANVLTF
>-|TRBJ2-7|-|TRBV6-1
TGTGCCAGCAGAGCGGTGATAGGAAATAACGCCGAGCAGTACTTC
CASRAVIGNNAEQYF
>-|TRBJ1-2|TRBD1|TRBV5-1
TGCGCCAGCAGGGTAGGGGGCACTTATGGCTACACCTTC
CASRVGGTYGYTF
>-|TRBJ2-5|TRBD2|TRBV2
TGTGCCAGCAGTGAAGGGACTAGCAGGGAGACCCAGTACTTC
CASSEGTSRETQYF
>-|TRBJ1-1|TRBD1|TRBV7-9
TGTGCCAGCAGCCCCACGGACAGGGGGCTTGGGTCCACTGAAGCTTTCTTT
CASSPTDRGLGSTEAFF
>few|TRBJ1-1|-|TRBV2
TGTGCCAGCATCCACGACCTGAACACTGAAGCTTTCTTT
CASIHDLNTEAFF
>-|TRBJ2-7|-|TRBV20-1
TGCAGTGCCGAGAGCTCCTACGAGCAGTACTTC
CSAESSYEQYF
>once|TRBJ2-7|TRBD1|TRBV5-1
TGCGCCAGCAGCCCAGGGACAGGGGGTTACGAGCAGTACTTC
CASSPGTGGYEQYF
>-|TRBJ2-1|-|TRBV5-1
TGCGCCAGCAGCTTGGATCCGACAGGATCCATGCTCGAGCAGTTCTTC
CASSLDPTGSMLEQFF
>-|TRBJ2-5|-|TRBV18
TGTGCCAGCTCACCCATCGCCTGGGAGACCCAGTACTTC
CASSPIAWETQYF
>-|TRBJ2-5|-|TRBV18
TGTGCCAGCTCTCCCCAGTACCAAGAGACCCAGTACTTC
CASSPQYQETQYF
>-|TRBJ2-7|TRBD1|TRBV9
TGTGCCAGCAGCGTTTCGACAGGGTTTGCCCCATCCTACGAGCAGTACTTC
CASSVSTGFAPSYEQYF
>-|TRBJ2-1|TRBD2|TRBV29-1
TGCAGCGTTGGGTGGCTAGCGGGAGGGAATGAGCAGTTCTTC
CSVGWLAGGNEQFF
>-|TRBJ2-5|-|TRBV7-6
TGTGCCAGCAGCCGTGGACCGACCGGGCAGGAGACCCAGTACTTC
CASSRGPTGQETQYF
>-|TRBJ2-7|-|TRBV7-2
TGTGCCAGCAGCTCTGGACCGAACTACGAGCAGTACTTC
CASSSGPNYEQYF
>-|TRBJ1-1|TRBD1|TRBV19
TGTGCCAGTAGTCGACAGGGTTCCCCTGAAGCTTTCTTT
CASSRQGSPEAFF
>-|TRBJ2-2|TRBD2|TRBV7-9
TGTGCCAGCAGCTTAGCGCCCGGACTAGCGGGAACGAACACCGGGGAGCTGTTTTTT
CASSLAPGLAGTNTGELFF
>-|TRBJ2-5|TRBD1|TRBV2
TGTGCCAGCAGCCGGGACAGGCGAGAGACCCAGTACTTC
CASSRDRRETQYF
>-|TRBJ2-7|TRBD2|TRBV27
TGTGCCAGCAGACCCCCCCGGGTAGCGGGACAAAACTCCTACGAGCAGTACTTC
CASRPPRVAGQNSYEQYF
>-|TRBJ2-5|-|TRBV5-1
TGCGCCAGCAGCTTGGCGGGGGAAGGAGGCACCCAGTACTTC
CASSLAGEGGTQYF
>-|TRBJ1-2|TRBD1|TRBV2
TGTGCCAGCAGGTCCGGGACAGGTGGATATATAGGAGGCTACACCTTC
CASRSGTGGYIGGYTF
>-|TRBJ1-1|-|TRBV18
TGTGCCAGCTCACCAGTGTCACAGATGAACACTGAAGCTTTCTTT
CASSPVSQMNTEAFF
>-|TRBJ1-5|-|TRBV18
TGTGCCAGCTCACCCAGCGATAGCAATCAGCCCCAGCATTTT
CASSPSDSNQPQHF